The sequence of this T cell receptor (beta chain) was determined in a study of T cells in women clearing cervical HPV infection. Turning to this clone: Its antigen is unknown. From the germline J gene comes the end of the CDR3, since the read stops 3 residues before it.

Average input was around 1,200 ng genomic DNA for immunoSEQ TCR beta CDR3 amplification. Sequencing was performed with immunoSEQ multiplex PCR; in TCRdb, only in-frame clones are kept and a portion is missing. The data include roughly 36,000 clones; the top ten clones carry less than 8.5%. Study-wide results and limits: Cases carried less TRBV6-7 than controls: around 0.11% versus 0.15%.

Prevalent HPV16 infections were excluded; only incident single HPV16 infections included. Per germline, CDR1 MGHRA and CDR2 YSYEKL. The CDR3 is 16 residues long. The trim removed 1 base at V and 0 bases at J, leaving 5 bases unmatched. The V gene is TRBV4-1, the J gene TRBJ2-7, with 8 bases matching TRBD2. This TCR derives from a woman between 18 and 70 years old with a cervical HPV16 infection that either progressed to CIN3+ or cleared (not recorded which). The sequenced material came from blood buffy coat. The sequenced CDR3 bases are TGCGCCAGCAGCCAAGGGATAGCGGGGTTCTCCTACGAG. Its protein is CASSQGIAGFSYE. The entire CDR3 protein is CASSQGIAGFSYEQYF.